The 25 T cell receptor beta chains given below trace back to one sample, sequenced in a study of T cell repertoires in cytomegalovirus infection (dated by TCRdb to the late 2010s). The data were produced on an Illumina HiSeq 1500. TCRdb itself trimmed the public reads at Q25 with fastp, ran MiXCR and retained productive beta chains. Rows merge per CDR3 protein into single entries with the most common DNA and genes. Within this sample are more than 85,000 distinct CDR3 sequences, with 15% to 20% of them counted one time only. The ten largest account for about 8.8% of the sample. The sequencing sample was made of PBMCs. All receptors derive from a human donor in good health (CMV status not recorded). Some clones in this sample may be carry-over from other donors' samples.

J is TRBJ1-5 and V is TRBV9, with 11 nucleotides matching TRBD1. CDR3 length: 15 residues. Trimming at V came to 3 bases and at J to 6 bases, leaving 5 bases not matched to a gene. Germline V gene sequence: CDR1 SGDLS, CDR2 YYNGEE. The DNA of the CDR3 is TGTGCCAGCAGCGACGGACAGGGGGCGGGTCAGCCCCAGCATTTT. This encodes CASSDGQGAGQPQHF.

This clonotype was detected many times. The genes are TRBV7-2 and TRBJ1-1; no reliable D call. The CDR3 sequence is 13 residues long. V was clipped by 6 bases and J by 6 bases, with 14 bases between them. Germline CDR1 is SGHTA and CDR2 is FQGNSA. Written as DNA, the CDR3 is TGTGCCAGCAGGTACCCCCGACGGGCTGAAGCTTTCTTT. Its translation is CASRYPRRAEAFF.

In this sample, this clonotype turned up many times. The chain couples TRBV4-1 to TRBJ2-2, with a possible D match to TRBD1 (6 bases). Germline V lookup: CDR1 MGHRA, CDR2 YSYEKL. V was trimmed by 4 bases and J by 3 bases, leaving 12 bases between them. The CDR3 covers 15 residues. Written as DNA, the CDR3 is TGCGCCAGCAGCCTTATGGACAGTCACACCGGGGAGCTGTTTTTT. Encoded protein: CASSLMDSHTGELFF.

The rearrangement joins TRBV7-6 to TRBJ2-2; 14 nucleotides match TRBD2. The germline V gene encodes CDR1 SGHVS and CDR2 FNYEAQ. The J segment lost 6 bases and the V segment lost 3 bases, leaving 9 bases of the junction unmatched. The CDR3 consists of 18 residues. CDR3 sequence reads: CASSFRTSGGISAGELFF. The CDR3 coding sequence is TGTGCCAGCAGCTTCCGGACTAGCGGGGGGATTAGTGCCGGGGAGCTGTTTTTT.

The chain has TRBV3-1 and TRBJ2-3; TRBD2 might be the D (6 bases). Germline V CDR1 and CDR2: LGHDT, YNNKEL (reference sequence). This CDR3 is 14 amino acids long. V lost 3 bases and J 0 bases, leaving 7 bases between the germline ends. The CDR3 region has the DNA TGTGCCAGCAGCCAGGGGACTAGCACAGATACGCAGTATTTT. Translated: CASSQGTSTDTQYF.

This clonotype was found a few times. This rearrangement joins TRBV2 to TRBJ2-2; D is perhaps TRBD1 (6 bases). Deletions cut 3 bases from V and 4 bases from J, with 12 bases between. CDR3 length: 15 residues. Germline V gene sequence: CDR1 SNHLY, CDR2 FYNNEI. The CDR3 sequence: CASSENRVGTGELFF. The CDR3 DNA follows: TGTGCCAGCAGTGAGAACAGGGTGGGCACCGGGGAGCTGTTTTTT.

The genes are TRBV11-2 and TRBJ1-1; D is possibly TRBD1 (5 bases). Germline V CDR1 and CDR2: SGHAT, FQNNGV. The CDR3 contains 14 residues. The V and J ends lost 6 bases and 2 bases respectively, with 13 bases between them. Here the CDR3 reads CASRPTWTNTEAFF. For the CDR3, the DNA is TGTGCCAGCAGACCTACCTGGACAAACACTGAAGCTTTCTTT.

The V call is TRBV10-3, the J call TRBJ1-1, with a possible D match to TRBD1 (5 bases). Trimming left V 4 bases short and J 3 bases short, with 9 bases between. CDR1 is ENHRY, CDR2 SYGVKD, per germline. The CDR3 runs 13 residues. In DNA, the CDR3 is TGTGCCATCAGTGGCTCGACAGACACTGAAGCTTTCTTT. Its protein is CAISGSTDTEAFF.

This clonotype was counted a few times. The chain uses TRBV20-1 and TRBJ1-5, with unresolved D. Germline assignment: CDR1 DFQATT and CDR2 SNEGSKA (reference sequence). V shed 0 bases and J shed 2 bases, with 11 bases lying between them. The CDR3 consists of 15 residues. CDR3 bases: TGCAGTGCTAGAGATGGCGGTCTAGGCAATCAGCCCCAGCATTTT. Translation gives CSARDGGLGNQPQHF.

The CDR3 sequence is CASSEQGAHNEQFF. The CDR3 DNA reads as TGTGCCAGCAGTGAACAGGGGGCCCACAATGAGCAGTTCTTC. The chain uses TRBV12-3 or TRBV12-4 and TRBJ2-1, with 9 nucleotides matching TRBD1. V was pared by 5 bases and J by 5 bases, with 4 bases of the junction left unmatched. There are 14 residues in the CDR3.

This clonotype was picked up a small number of times. The V call is TRBV29-1, the J call TRBJ2-6; no firm D call. V lost 4 bases and J lost 1, with 11 bases in between. CDR1 is SQVTM, CDR2 ANQGSEA, per germline. This CDR3 is built from 15 residues. CDR3 in amino acids: CSVAKDPSGANVLTF. CDR3 bases: TGCAGCGTTGCGAAGGATCCTTCTGGGGCCAACGTCCTGACTTTC.

The sample holds a few counts of this clonotype. The V gene is TRBV20-1, the J gene TRBJ2-7, with D uncertain. Germline CDR1 reads DFQATT; CDR2 reads SNEGSKA (reference sequence). The CDR3 is made up of 14 amino acids. V lost 4 bases and J lost 0, with 13 bases in between. The CDR3 reads CSATGFRSSYEQYF. In DNA, the CDR3 is TGCAGTGCTACGGGCTTCCGGAGCTCCTACGAGCAGTACTTC.

The table lists this clonotype with a few counts. The chain links TRBV28 to TRBJ1-1, with TRBD1 matching 9 bases. Germline trimming cut 11 bases from V and 5 bases from J; bases unmatched to any gene: 6. CDR1 is MDHEN, CDR2 SYDVKM, per germline. This CDR3 is built from 12 residues. CDR3 region: CAGGTGSTEAFF. The DNA of the CDR3 is TGTGCCGGAGGGACAGGGAGTACTGAAGCTTTCTTT.

This clonotype came up many times. V and J are TRBV7-6 and TRBJ2-3, with 12 bases lining up with TRBD2. This CDR3 has 15 residues. Trimming at V came to 5 bases and at J to 5 bases, leaving 5 bases not matched to a gene. Germline V gene sequence: CDR1 SGHVS, CDR2 FNYEAQ. The CDR3 DNA reads as TGTGCCAGCAGCCTACTAGCGGGGGGAATAGATACGCAGTATTTT. Encoded protein: CASSLLAGGIDTQYF.

This clonotype was seen more than once but under ten times. This chain connects TRBV29-1 to TRBJ1-1; unclear D gene. Looked up from germline, CDR1 is SQVTM and CDR2 is ANQGSEA. The V end was cut by 2 bases, the J end by 0 bases, with 7 bases between. The CDR3 contains 13 residues. The CDR3 loop is CSVEFGLNTEAFF. The CDR3, as DNA: TGCAGCGTTGAATTTGGGTTGAACACTGAAGCTTTCTTT.

This chain joins TRBV5-1 and TRBJ2-7; D gene unclear. The ends were cut back, 0 bases at V and 5 bases at J, with 15 bases in the middle. The germline gives CDR1 SGHRS, CDR2 YFSETQ. The CDR3 has 15 residues. The CDR3 nucleotides read TGCGCCAGCAGCTTGGATCCGGGCTATAGGGACGAGCAGTACTTC. Residues: CASSLDPGYRDEQYF.

This clonotype was detected only a few times. The chain employs TRBV29-1 and TRBJ1-3; D remains unclear. The germline V gene encodes CDR1 SQVTM and CDR2 ANQGSEA. V was trimmed by 4 bases and J by 3 bases, leaving 13 bases between them. This CDR3 contains 14 residues. The CDR3 DNA follows: TGCAGCGTTGTGTTGGTTCAGTATGGAAACACCATATATTTT. It codes for CSVVLVQYGNTIYF.

In its sample, this clonotype was seen many times. V usage is TRBV7-2 and J usage is TRBJ1-1, with TRBD1 identical over 7 bases. This CDR3 region has 15 residues. Germline trimming cut 6 bases from V and 5 bases from J; bases unmatched to any gene: 12. Germline CDR1 is SGHTA and CDR2 is FQGNSA. The CDR3 reads CASSPYGNRGTEAFF. The CDR3 DNA follows: TGTGCCAGCAGTCCTTATGGGAACAGGGGTACTGAAGCTTTCTTT.

Ten or more counts support this clonotype. This CDR3 reads CASSLAQGVGELFF. The CDR3 DNA reads as TGTGCCAGCAGCTTAGCGCAGGGTGTCGGGGAGCTGTTTTTT. This chain uses TRBV7-2 with TRBJ2-2; weak D call: TRBD1 (5 bases). The V gene's germline CDR1 is SGHTA and CDR2 FQGNSA. V shed 0 bases and J shed 7 bases, with 9 bases lying between them. This CDR3 contains 14 residues.

This sequence joins TRBV20-1 and TRBJ1-6; D remains unclear. The CDR3 consists of 15 residues. Germline values: CDR1 DFQATT, CDR2 SNEGSKA (reference sequence). V gave up 6 bases and J gave up 5 bases, with 17 bases separating them. DNA for the CDR3: TGCAGTGCAGAAGACTCCAATCTAGATAATTCACCCCTCCACTTT. It codes for CSAEDSNLDNSPLHF.

This sequence joins TRBV20-1 and TRBJ2-3, with 7 bases matching TRBD2. The CDR3 covers 16 residues. The trim removed 4 bases at V and 1 base at J, leaving 11 bases unmatched. The germline V gene encodes CDR1 DFQATT and CDR2 SNEGSKA (reference sequence). The CDR3, as DNA: TGCAGTGCTATCACCCGGGAGGCTCCGGGCACAGATACGCAGTATTTT. Its translation is CSAITREAPGTDTQYF.

This clonotype turned up a few times. This rearrangement joins TRBV4-2 to TRBJ2-2, with 9 positions matching TRBD2. The CDR3 runs to 17 residues. Germline V gene data show CDR1 as LGHNA and CDR2 as YNFKEQ. V was clipped by 1 base and J by 2 bases; unmatched bases: 5. The CDR3 coding sequence is TGTGCCAGCAGCCAAGCGAGACTAGCGGCCAACACCGGGGAGCTGTTTTTT. This gives the protein CASSQARLAANTGELFF.

This clonotype was seen only a few times. The chain carries TRBV6-5 and TRBJ2-3; D is possibly TRBD2 (6 bases). Trimming pared 5 bases from V and 4 bases from J, leaving 13 bases between. This CDR3 region has 14 residues. The germline V gene encodes CDR1 MNHEY and CDR2 SVGAGI. This chain's CDR3 is CASSRGRLSDTQYF. As DNA, the CDR3 is TGTGCCAGCAGTCGAGGGAGGTTGTCAGATACGCAGTATTTT.

The sample holds many counts of this clonotype. The chain recombines TRBV7-2 with TRBJ1-1; a possible D gene is TRBD1 (6 bases). The CDR3 length is 12 residues. The ends were cut back, 5 bases at V and 11 bases at J, with 15 bases in the middle. The germline gives CDR1 SGHTA, CDR2 FQGNSA. The CDR3 DNA follows: TGTGCCAGCAGCCGGACGAGCGGGGGCGCTTTCTTT. Its translation: CASSRTSGGAFF. Looking up the rest from reference TRBV7-2 and TRBJ1-1 gives the full variable domain: GAGVSQSPSNKVTEKGKDVELRCDPISGHTALYWYRQSLGQGLEFLIYFQGNSAPDKSGLPSDRFSAERTGGSVSTLTIQRTQQEDSAVYLCASSRTSGGAFFGQGTRLTVV.

This clonotype was detected ten times or more. The CDR3, as DNA: TGTGCCAGCAGCTCGGACGGCTATGGCTACACCTTC. Its translation: CASSSDGYGYTF. The chain couples TRBV7-2 to TRBJ1-2, with unresolved D. Trimming left V 4 bases short and J 4 bases short, with 7 bases between. This CDR3 comprises 12 residues. Germline assignment: CDR1 SGHTA and CDR2 FQGNSA. Together with reference TRBV7-2 and TRBJ1-2, the CDR3 gives the full variable domain: GAGVSQSPSNKVTEKGKDVELRCDPISGHTALYWYRQSLGQGLEFLIYFQGNSAPDKSGLPSDRFSAERTGGSVSTLTIQRTQQEDSAVYLCASSSDGYGYTFGSGTRLTVV.